This record concerns one T cell receptor (beta chain) sequence. TCRdb keeps only in-frame clones here, not all; method: immunoSEQ multiplex PCR. The table lists approximately 60,000 clones, 65% to 90% of them singletons. The data originate from a study of blood T cell repertoires in COVID-19. Study background: Sites across the United States, Italy and Spain contributed samples from acute and convalescent COVID-19.

The CDR3 loop spans 14 amino acids. Trimming cost V 9 bases and J 4 bases; bases outside gene matches: 11. The germline gives CDR1 LNHDA, CDR2 SQIVND (reference sequence). The sequence was obtained from a man aged 50-60 years with active COVID-19. The material sequenced was peripheral blood. The V gene is TRBV19, the J gene TRBJ1-1; TRBD1 aligns across 7 bases. The CDR3, as DNA: TGTGCCAGCTTACAGGGGCCCTGGGGCACTGAAGCTTTCTTT. Translation gives CASLQGPWGTEAFF.